This TCR delta chain comes out of a study of Vδ1+ human thymocytes listed by TCRdb under 2018. At the level of the whole study: The study characterised mRNA-level TRG and TRD CDR3 repertoires of highly purified Vdelta1+ thymocytes from young children as a data resource. Earlier work had validated the multiplex-based CDR3 amplicon strategy against 5'RACE-based methods for generating CDR3 amplicons. What the work shows at the level of the full study, not this receptor alone: Donors shared many TRG clonotypes (up to roughly 6.9x10^3), but TRD repertoires were essentially private, with at most 120 shared. Donors did not cluster by age or sex, so the analyses were not stratified by age or sex. Thymic TRG and TRD repertoires appeared highly polyclonal with Gaussian CDR3 length distributions, unlike oligoclonal peripheral blood repertoires. Although sort purity was high, approximately 21% of thymic TRD sequences were Vdelta2 (with a few Vdelta3), in contrast to the peripheral blood Vdelta1+ controls. Because unexpected Vdelta2 sequences could lead to misinterpretation of bulk repertoire data, the authors recommended using highly purified populations and validating at the single-cell level.

Thymic samples were depleted of alphabeta T cells, then CD3+ TCRVdelta1+ TCRVdelta2- thymocytes were FACS-sorted. Sorted Vdelta1+ thymocyte purity ranged from about 98% to 99.6%. Thymic specimens were obtained from several paediatric patients, aged from 5 days to 15 months, who were undergoing corrective cardiac surgery. The thymic tissue was dispersed, and mononuclear cells were isolated using a Histopaque-1077 density gradient. For staining, the antibodies used were anti-TCRVdelta1 clone TS8.2, anti-TCRVdelta2 clone B6, anti-CD3 clone HIT3a and anti-TCRalphabeta clone IP26. RNA extraction was performed with the RNeasy mini kit, and reverse transcription was done with Superscript III. CDR3 amplicons were generated by multiplex PCR with pooled V-gene forward primers and a constant-region reverse primer carrying Illumina adaptor overhangs. After gel purification, amplicons were indexed with Nextera index primers over approximately 8 extra PCR cycles and were then purified with AMPure XP beads. Sequencing of the libraries was done on an Illumina MiSeq using paired-end 250 bp reads, dual indexing and a roughly 20% PhiX spike-in. Regarding the original processing steps: Read quality was checked with FastQC, and TRG read pairs were merged using ea-utils fastq-join. IMGT/HighV-QUEST was used to annotate the sequences, only productive sequences with an unambiguous V-gene assignment were kept, and clonotypes were defined as sequences sharing an identical CDR3 sequence. For downstream analysis, VDJtools 1.1.1, tcR 2.2.3, Treemap and vegan Shannon diversity in R 3.4.4 were used. TCRdb reprocessed the public reads with the caller CATT; rows with the same DNA were merged afterwards. The V and J calls shown here were made by TCRdb, not taken from the authors' results. The sample data list fewer than 90,000 delta-chain clones, and around 35% of these were observed just once. About 0.26% of the sample rests with the top ten.

This clone was observed a few times. Its antigen is currently not known. The input lacks base qualities; no much larger clone sits a single base away. Relative to germline, V is 0 bases shorter and J is 1 base shorter, with 15 bases between their ends. The germline V gene specifies TSWWSYY as CDR1 and QGS as CDR2. The CDR3 sequence holds 17 residues, the cysteine and phenylalanine included. Here the CDR3 DNA is all that survives: 51 bases in frame from base 1. Sequenced material: Vdelta1+ gamma-delta thymocytes from the thymus. The cell subset or site label of this sample denotes: FACS-sorted CD3+ TCRalphabeta- TCRVdelta1+ TCRVdelta2- thymocytes. The chain is assembled from TRDV1 and TRDJ1; D gene: possibly TRDD3, on 6 matching bases. The TCR comes from a boy in the first two years of life who had congenital heart surgery. The DNA reads as follows: TGTGCTCTTGGGGAACTAAAACGTTGGGGGCTCACCGATAAACTCATCTTT. Its amino acids are CALGELKRWGLTDKLIF.